This TCR beta chain was captured in a study of T cells after posttransplantation cyclophosphamide. The germline V gene has CDR1 MRHNA and CDR2 SNTAGT. There are 14 residues in the CDR3. V shed 3 bases and J shed 0 bases, with 7 bases lying between them. TCRdb's copy holds only in-frame clones and misses some; the assay was immunoSEQ multiplex PCR. Listed for the sample are some 37,000 clones, none seen a single time. Remarks on this clone: Its specificity is unknown.

Study-level findings and limits: Skin or GI-infiltrating T cells shared few TRB sequences with blood.

This TCR derives from a girl under 18 in good health, CMV-negative, and a related stem cell transplant donor. This chain joins TRBV6-4 and TRBJ2-3; TRBD2 might be the D (5 bases). Source material: PBMCs. In DNA, the CDR3 is TGTGCCAGCAGTGAAAGGACTAGCACAGATACGCAGTATTTT. Translated, it gives CASSERTSTDTQYF.